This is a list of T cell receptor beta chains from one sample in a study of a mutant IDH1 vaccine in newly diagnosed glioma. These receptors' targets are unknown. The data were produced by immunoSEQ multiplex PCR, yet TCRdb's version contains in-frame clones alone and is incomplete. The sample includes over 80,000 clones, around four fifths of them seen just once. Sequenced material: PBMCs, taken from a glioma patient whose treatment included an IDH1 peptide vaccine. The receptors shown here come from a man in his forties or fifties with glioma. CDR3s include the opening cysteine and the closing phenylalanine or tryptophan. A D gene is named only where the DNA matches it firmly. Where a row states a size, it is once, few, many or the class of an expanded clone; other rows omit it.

CATRAEQMNTEAFF	TGTGCGACGAGGGCAGAGCAAATGAACACTGAAGCTTTCTTT	TRBV14	TRBJ1-1	-	-	14
CAWRGTGGQTEAFF	TGTGCCTGGAGGGGGACAGGGGGCCAGACTGAAGCTTTCTTT	TRBV30	TRBJ1-1	medium-sized	TRBD1	14
CASSFRTSGGVAKNIQYF	TGTGCCAGCAGTTTCCGGACTAGCGGGGGAGTAGCCAAAAACATTCAGTACTTC	TRBV5-5	TRBJ2-4	-	TRBD2	18
CASSRQGMTEAFF	TGTGCCAGCAGCCGACAGGGGATGACTGAAGCTTTCTTT	TRBV9	TRBJ1-1	once	TRBD1	13
CAISGGQWTEAFF	TGTGCCATCAGTGGGGGACAGTGGACTGAAGCTTTCTTT	TRBV10-3	TRBJ1-1	once	TRBD1	13
CASSLGVSVTSYEQYF	TGTGCCAGCAGCTTAGGCGTGTCAGTGACATCCTACGAGCAGTACTTC	TRBV7-9	TRBJ2-7	-	-	16
CASTLVSSGNTIYF	TGTGCCAGCACGCTTGTCAGCTCTGGAAACACCATATATTTT	TRBV6-1	TRBJ1-3	-	-	14
CAISESGPNSPLHF	TGTGCCATCAGTGAGTCAGGTCCTAATTCACCCCTCCACTTT	TRBV10-3	TRBJ1-6	-	-	14
CASTPGGAGANVLTF	TGTGCCAGCACCCCCGGGGGGGCTGGGGCCAACGTCCTGACTTTC	TRBV7-2	TRBJ2-6	-	TRBD2	15
CASSNVLSGNTIYF	TGTGCCAGCAGTAATGTCCTCTCTGGAAACACCATATATTTT	TRBV6-1	TRBJ1-3	-	-	14
CASSFQGFRYGYTF	TGCGCCAGCAGCTTCCAGGGGTTTCGGTATGGCTACACCTTC	TRBV5-1	TRBJ1-2	-	-	14
CSAKTDMNTEAFF	TGCAGCGCTAAGACAGATATGAACACTGAAGCTTTCTTT	TRBV29-1	TRBJ1-1	few	-	13
CASNGLAGVRNEQFF	TGTGCCAGCAATGGACTAGCGGGAGTAAGGAATGAGCAGTTCTTC	TRBV6-1	TRBJ2-1	-	TRBD2	15
CASSQQGGSYEQYF	TGTGCCAGCAGCCAACAGGGGGGCTCCTACGAGCAGTACTTC	TRBV7-9	TRBJ2-7	-	TRBD1	14
CASSLIRGLVTEAFF	TGTGCCAGCAGTTTAATCCGGGGCCTCGTGACTGAAGCTTTCTTT	TRBV28	TRBJ1-1	few	-	15
CASAGTQGLTERTDTQYF	TGTGCCAGCGCTGGGACACAGGGCCTGACGGAACGCACAGATACGCAGTATTTT	TRBV7-9	TRBJ2-3	-	-	18
CASNILTGNTEAFF	TGTGCCAGCAACATATTGACAGGGAACACTGAAGCTTTCTTT	TRBV28	TRBJ1-1	once	-	14
CASSTQGAGEPQHF	TGTGCCAGCAGCACCCAGGGGGCTGGTGAGCCCCAGCATTTT	TRBV7-2	TRBJ1-5	-	TRBD1	14
CASSPTVDYEQYF	TGTGCCAGCAGCCCCACTGTGGACTACGAGCAGTACTTC	TRBV28	TRBJ2-7	once	-	13
CASSLGTGFNEQYF	TGTGCCAGCAGCTTGGGGACAGGGTTCAACGAGCAGTACTTC	TRBV7-3	TRBJ2-7	-	TRBD1	14
CASSFLAGVRGTDTQYF	TGTGCCAGCAGCTTTTTAGCGGGAGTTAGGGGCACAGATACGCAGTATTTT	TRBV13	TRBJ2-3	-	TRBD2	17
CASSTRTGDNYGYTF	TGTGCCAGCAGCACTCGGACAGGAGATAACTATGGCTACACCTTC	TRBV14	TRBJ1-2	-	TRBD1	15
CASTAPGGIYEQYF	TGTGCCAGCACCGCTCCAGGGGGAATCTACGAGCAGTACTTC	TRBV28	TRBJ2-7	-	TRBD1	14
CSAQTGRTGELFF	TGCAGCGCTCAGACAGGGCGGACCGGGGAGCTGTTTTTT	TRBV29-1	TRBJ2-2	-	TRBD1	13
CASSSSSVAYEQYF	TGTGCCAGCAGCTCCTCCAGCGTCGCCTACGAGCAGTACTTC	TRBV9	TRBJ2-7	-	-	14
CASSPTAVNSPLHF	TGCGCCAGCAGCCCCACCGCAGTGAACTCACCCCTCCACTTT	TRBV4-1	TRBJ1-6	-	-	14
CASSQGDTEETQYF	TGCGCCAGCAGCCAAGGAGACACGGAAGAGACCCAGTACTTC	TRBV4-1	TRBJ2-5	-	-	14
CASSDGQGNYGYTF	TGTGCCAGCAGCGACGGACAGGGGAACTATGGCTACACCTTC	TRBV5-5	TRBJ1-2	-	TRBD1	14
CASSFFFGESYNEQFF	TGTGCCAGCAGCTTTTTTTTTGGGGAATCCTACAATGAGCAGTTCTTC	TRBV5-6	TRBJ2-1	few	-	16
CASSLTGAYVYGYTF	TGTGCCAGCAGCCTCACGGGGGCTTATGTCTATGGCTACACCTTC	TRBV5-5	TRBJ1-2	-	-	15
CASSQEDYEQYF	TGTGCCAGCAGCCAAGAGGACTACGAGCAGTACTTC	TRBV2	TRBJ2-7	-	-	12
CASSQTSYSEQFF	TGTGCCAGCAGCCAGACTAGCTACAGTGAGCAGTTCTTC	TRBV9	TRBJ2-1	-	TRBD2	13
CASSVLAGGREQFF	TGTGCCAGTAGTGTCCTAGCGGGGGGGCGTGAGCAGTTCTTC	TRBV19	TRBJ2-1	few	TRBD2	14
CASSLTRALAYTDTQYF	TGTGCCAGCAGCTTAACGAGAGCGCTTGCCTACACAGATACGCAGTATTTT	TRBV7-2	TRBJ2-3	-	-	17
CASSSQGNTEAFF	TGCGCCAGCAGCTCACAGGGAAACACTGAAGCTTTCTTT	TRBV5-1	TRBJ1-1	-	-	13
CSVALGANVLTF	TGCAGCGTTGCCCTTGGGGCCAACGTCCTGACTTTC	TRBV29-1	TRBJ2-6	-	-	12
CASSERQGAETQYF	TGTGCCAGCAGCGAAAGACAGGGGGCAGAGACCCAGTACTTC	TRBV9	TRBJ2-5	-	TRBD1	14
CASSLIGDEQYF	TGCGCCAGCAGCTTGATTGGCGACGAGCAGTACTTC	TRBV5-1	TRBJ2-7	-	-	12
CSARASTTQYF	TGCAGTGCTAGGGCAAGCACTACTCAGTACTTC	TRBV20-1	TRBJ2-4	-	-	11
CASSRQGAIDTQYF	TGCGCCAGCAGCAGACAGGGGGCAATAGATACGCAGTATTTT	TRBV4-1	TRBJ2-3	-	TRBD1	14
CASSPPISGANVLTF	TGTGCCAGCAGCCCACCCATCTCTGGGGCCAACGTCCTGACTTTC	TRBV5-6	TRBJ2-6	-	-	15
CASSSSGPGELFF	TGCGCCAGCAGCTCGTCGGGCCCCGGGGAGCTGTTTTTT	TRBV5-1	TRBJ2-2	-	-	13
CASSLWTPEKLFF	TGCGCCAGCAGCCTCTGGACACCTGAAAAACTGTTTTTT	TRBV4-1	TRBJ1-4	-	-	13
CASSSMTSGKGGQFF	TGTGCCAGCAGCTCCATGACTAGCGGGAAGGGGGGGCAGTTCTTC	TRBV7-8	TRBJ2-1	-	TRBD2	15
CASSPLGTAQETQYF	TGTGCCAGTAGTCCCCTGGGGACGGCCCAAGAGACCCAGTACTTC	TRBV19	TRBJ2-5	-	-	15
CASSQATGGNQPQHF	TGTGCCAGCAGCCAAGCGACAGGGGGCAATCAGCCCCAGCATTTT	TRBV4-2	TRBJ1-5	-	TRBD1	15
CASSQGLGPYEQYF	TGCGCCAGCAGCCAGGGCCTAGGACCTTATGAGCAGTACTTC	TRBV4-3	TRBJ2-7	-	-	14
CSVEAYGYTF	TGCAGCGTTGAGGCCTATGGCTACACCTTC	TRBV29-1	TRBJ1-2	-	-	10